Reported below is one T cell receptor beta chain. The germline CDR1 and CDR2 sequences are LNHDA and SQIVND (reference sequence). This CDR3 comprises 16 residues. Between the trimmed V and J ends, which lost 3 bases and 5 bases, there was a span of 17 bases. The data stem from a study of blood T cell repertoires in COVID-19. Profiling relied on immunoSEQ multiplex PCR, and the TCRdb table lists in-frame clones only, not all of them. In the table there are approximately 100,000 clones, approximately 90% of which are singletons. Recruited during active infection, patients (from Seattle) were subsequently followed longitudinally.

The rearrangement uses TRBV19 and TRBJ1-5; weak D call: TRBD1 (6 bases). Sequenced input: peripheral blood. This clonotype was obtained from a human donor with COVID-19, enrolled during active disease. The donor label of this sample is uncertain. CDR3 coding DNA: TGTGCCAGTAGTATCCCTAGGGGGACGGTCGATCAGCCCCAGCATTTT. It translates to CASSIPRGTVDQPQHF.